This T cell receptor beta chain came from a study of identical twins (dated by TCRdb to the mid-2010s). Study-wide context: To test whether fetal clonotypes persist, this study deep-sequenced TCR alpha and beta repertoires from monozygotic twins, from unrelated adults of various ages, and from cord blood. To rule out contamination, the twin experiments were replicated at different times with different library preparation protocols. Findings and caveats that apply to the study as a whole: Out-of-frame TCR alpha sharing in monozygotic twins was systematically underestimated by recombination models, whereas sharing between unrelated individuals was in agreement with the recombination models. Conclusions relied on cross-sectional statistical analysis, since the same donors could not be followed over many years. Out-of-frame TCR alpha sequences shared between twins showed an excess of low generation-probability sequences compared with coincidental sharing between unrelated individuals. Fewer insertions were carried by abundant cord blood beta clonotypes, a similar but weaker trend appeared in young adult naive repertoires, and no such trend appeared in memory repertoires. Invariant T cells such as MAIT and iNKT could partly confound zero-insertion analyses, though diverse VJ usage argued against this for most clonotypes. In beta out-of-frame sequences, excess twin sharing was weaker, because having fewer shared sequences lowered the signal-to-noise ratio.

Cut back by 0 bases and 5 bases, the V and J ends lie 17 bases apart. Including the terminal cysteine and phenylalanine, the CDR3 comprises 15 residues. Of the read, only the CDR3 DNA is kept; its 45 bases are in frame from base 1. CDR1 and CDR2 (SQVTM, ANQGSEA) derive from the germline V gene. The library was produced with 5' RACE. The listed sequencing device is Illumina HiSeq 2000. A universal primer binding site was introduced by template switching, and a unique molecular identifier was present in the final cDNA, enabling accurate counting of TCR cDNA molecules. Specific primers in the conserved constant-segment region were used to synthesize first-strand cDNA for the TCR alpha and beta chains. Each cDNA library was double barcoded, with a SMART-Mk sample barcode plus Illumina barcodes, to control for contamination. TruSeq adapter sequences and Illumina sample barcodes were added in two successive PCR steps. Sequencing of the TCR alpha and beta cDNA libraries was done on the Illumina HiSeq platform using custom primers. The authors' pipeline ran thus. Unique molecular identifiers were extracted from raw reads with MiGEC, and CDR3 positions were determined with MiXCR. Recombination models were inferred per individual with the repgenHMM and IGoR tools using an EM algorithm. Shared clonotype analysis was performed with the tcR package in R, normalizing sharing by the product of cloneset sizes. Out-of-frame nonproductive sequences were analyzed to study raw recombination free of thymic and clonal selection effects. TCRdb handled the public reads itself, with Q25 trimming in fastp and clone calling in MiXCR, and kept productive beta chains. Every CDR3 protein is listed once, alongside the most common genes and DNA of its rows. These V and J calls rely on TCRdb rather than the paper's analysis. The sample table contains roughly 1.6 million distinct CDR3 sequences; only one count was recorded for under 35% of them. About 0.27% of the sample belongs to the ten largest clones.

This clonotype was counted a few times. Its antigen remains unidentified. No base quality information exists; no much larger clone differs at one position. Every donor in the study was a healthy Caucasian. The rearranged segments are TRBV29-1 and TRBJ2-7, and the D gene may be TRBD1, 5 bases matching. Material: cord blood. This TCR was recovered from a newborn girl in good health. The encoded CDR3 is CSVEDLNAQGNEQYF. The DNA reads as follows: TGCAGCGTTGAAGACCTAAACGCCCAGGGAAACGAGCAGTACTTC.